Detailed here is one T cell receptor beta chain. This entry is derived from a study of blood T cell repertoires in COVID-19. Study context: Both acute and convalescent COVID-19 samples were obtained from the United States, Italy and Spain. T cells, B-cell-depleted T cells, or PBMCs supplied cDNA or gDNA.

V shed 3 bases and J shed 2 bases, with 12 bases lying between them. The CDR3 has 15 amino acids. In germline, CDR1 is SGHDN, CDR2 FVKESK. The authors' processing: It was from reference gene primer amplification that nucleated cell counts were estimated. Profiled with immunoSEQ multiplex PCR; TCRdb holds only in-frame clones, not every one. V and J calls and clone size are given by that table; D and trimming were obtained from the DNA. The data contain approximately 100,000 clones, more than 85% of them singletons. Sequencing was done on a sample of peripheral blood. The chain uses TRBV14 and TRBJ2-3; D gene ambiguous. The sequence was collected from a man in his fifties or sixties with acute or convalescent COVID-19. DNA of the CDR3: TGTGCCAGCAGCCAGAGACTCATAAACACAGATACGCAGTATTTT. Translating it yields CASSQRLINTDTQYF.